The sequence of this TCR beta chain was determined in a study of CD8+ T cells in alopecia areata. Whole-study context: Treatment ran 6 to 18 months, with 6 months of follow-up afterward. Findings of the study overall: TCR sharing was clearer in mice than between patients, perhaps partly owing to patient HLA diversity.

Treatment specified: oral pan-JAK inhibitor, 5-10 mg twice daily. As part of sample collection, lesional scalp punch biopsies and peripheral blood were taken from alopecia areata patients. J gave up 13 bases and V 0 bases, and 3 bases lay outside the gene matches. Germline CDR1 is DFQATT and CDR2 is SNEGSKA (reference sequence). This CDR3 comprises 11 residues. Concerning this clone: The antigen is unknown.

Extraction and reverse transcription of RNA yielded cDNA as the sequencing template. TCRdb's table, derived via immunoSEQ multiplex PCR, lists solely in-frame clones and lacks some. The sample contains under 200,000 clones, 60% to 75% of which appear only once. Sequencing was performed on CD4+ T cells sorted from blood, taken at week 24, from a patient treated with tofacitinib. The receptor's source is a human donor with alopecia areata. The chain uses TRBV20-1 and TRBJ2-1; 7 positions match TRBD1. CDR3 amino acids: CSARDEGAQFF. The CDR3 DNA sequence: TGCAGTGCTAGAGATGAGGGGGCCCAGTTCTTC.